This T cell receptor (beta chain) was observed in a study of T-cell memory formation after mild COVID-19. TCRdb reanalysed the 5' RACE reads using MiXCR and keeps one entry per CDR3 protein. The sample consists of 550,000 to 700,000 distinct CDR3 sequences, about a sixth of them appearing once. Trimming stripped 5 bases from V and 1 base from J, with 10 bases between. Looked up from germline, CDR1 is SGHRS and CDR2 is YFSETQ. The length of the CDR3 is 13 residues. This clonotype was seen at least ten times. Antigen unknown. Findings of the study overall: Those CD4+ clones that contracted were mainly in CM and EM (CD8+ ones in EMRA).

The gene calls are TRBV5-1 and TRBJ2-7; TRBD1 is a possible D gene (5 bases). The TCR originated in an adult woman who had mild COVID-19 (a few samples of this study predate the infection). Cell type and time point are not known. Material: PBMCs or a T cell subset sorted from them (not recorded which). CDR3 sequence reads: CASRDRASYEQYF. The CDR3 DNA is TGCGCCAGCAGAGACAGAGCTTCCTACGAGCAGTACTTC.